The next 3 T cell receptor beta chains were all read from a single sample in a study of Graves' ophthalmopathy and Graves' hyperthyroidism. Amplification of the TCR beta CDR3 regions used RNA transcripts (as template). Second-round multiplex PCR followed a first-round RT-PCR using HTBI primers. TCRdb recomputed calls from the multiplex PCR reads with MiXCR, one row per CDR3 protein. The data show approximately 500,000 distinct CDR3 sequences, about 15% seen once. The specimen was blood. The receptors were gathered from a woman aged 25-40 years with Graves' ophthalmopathy.

This clonotype was seen many times. The CDR3, as DNA: TGTGCCAGCACTCGCCTAGGTGGGATGAACACTGAAGCTTTCTTT. It translates to CASTRLGGMNTEAFF. This chain links TRBV6-1 with TRBJ1-1; D gene unclear. This CDR3 is 15 amino acids long. V dropped 7 bases and J dropped 0 bases, with 15 bases sitting between them. The germline V gene has CDR1 MNHNS and CDR2 SASEGT.

This clonotype has ten or more counts. The gene calls are TRBV7-9 and TRBJ1-5, with 7 positions matching TRBD1. With 1 base clipped from V and 5 bases from J, the junction kept 5 bases outside the gene matches. CDR1 SEHNR and CDR2 FQNEAQ come from the germline V gene (reference sequence). This CDR3 has 15 amino acids. The CDR3 is CASSLGDSIYQPQHF. As DNA, the CDR3 is TGTGCCAGCAGCTTAGGGGACAGCATCTATCAGCCCCAGCATTTT.

This clonotype turned up a few times. J is TRBJ1-1 and V is TRBV4-1; tentative D call: TRBD1 (5 bases). The ends were cut back, 5 bases at V and 0 bases at J, with 10 bases in the middle. Germline lookup yields CDR1 MGHRA and CDR2 YSYEKL. CDR3 length equals 14 residues. The CDR3 DNA is TGCGCCAGCAGCAGACCGGGGGTGAACACTGAAGCTTTCTTT. It codes for CASSRPGVNTEAFF.